The clone carrying this T cell receptor beta chain was picked up one time. Its antigen is unknown. All of the donors were Caucasians in good health. This specimen comes from a study of identical twins. Findings of the study overall: Insertions were reduced in abundant cord blood beta clonotypes but not in memory repertoires.

TCRdb analysed the 5' RACE reads with MiXCR anew, one entry per CDR3 protein. The sample holds 350,000 to 500,000 distinct CDR3 sequences, about 18% seen once. Sequenced material: naive T cells sorted from blood. This TCR came from a man between 45 and 60 years old in good health.

As DNA, the CDR3 is TGTGCCAGCAGTGGACTCCCAGGGGAGCTGTTTTTT. This sequence encodes CASSGLPGELFF. This rearrangement joins TRBV25-1 to TRBJ2-2; no reliable D call. Trimming stripped 4 bases from V and 8 bases from J, with 8 bases between. The CDR3 loop spans 12 amino acids. Germline CDR1 and CDR2: MGHDK and SYGVNS. The whole variable domain, remainder taken from reference TRBV25-1 and TRBJ2-2, is EADIYQTPRYLVIGTGKKITLECSQTMGHDKMYWYQQDPGMELHLIHYSYGVNSTEKGDLSSESTVSRIRTEHFPLTLESARPSHTSQYLCASSGLPGELFFGEGSRLTVL.